The next 21 T cell receptor beta chains were all read from a single sample in a study of shared clonotypes between healthy human individuals. Generated by immunoSEQ multiplex PCR, the TCRdb table keeps only in-frame clones and is missing some. The data hold a few hundred thousand clones, with around nine tenths observed a single time. Sequencing was carried out using memory CD8+ T cells sorted from blood. Specified subset: CD45RO+ cells pooled with CCR7-negative TemRA cells. All receptors come from a man aged 18 to 29 in good health.

V gene TRBV7-8 combines with J gene TRBJ2-7; D unclear. V was clipped by 0 bases and J by 6 bases, with 12 bases between them. The CDR3 length is 14 residues. Germline V gives CDR1 SGHVS, CDR2 FQNEAQ. The CDR3 DNA reads as TGTGCCAGCAGCTTAGCGACTCTTCCCGTCGAGCAGTACTTC. Translating gives CASSLATLPVEQYF.

This clone turned up a few times. This chain joins TRBV27 and TRBJ2-2; D remains unclear. This CDR3 has 12 residues. V was cut by 2 bases and J by 4 bases, with 2 bases left in between. CDR1 MNHEY and CDR2 SMNVEV come from the germline V gene (reference sequence). For the CDR3, the DNA is TGTGCCAGCAGTTTAGGCACCGGGGAGCTGTTTTTT. Its translation is CASSLGTGELFF.

This chain links TRBV4-1 with TRBJ2-7; D tentatively fits TRBD1 or TRBD2 (5 bases each). Germline V gene data show CDR1 as MGHRA and CDR2 as YSYEKL. There are 15 residues in the CDR3. Trimming removed 4 bases from V and 4 bases from J, with 17 bases in between. CDR3 residues: CASSPGQGRTYEQYF. The CDR3 DNA sequence: TGCGCCAGCAGCCCGGGCCAGGGACGGACTTACGAGCAGTACTTC.

The V and J genes are TRBV4-1 and TRBJ2-7; 9 nucleotides agree with TRBD2. In germline, CDR1 is MGHRA, CDR2 YSYEKL. The CDR3 runs 15 residues. Trimming removed 1 base from V and 7 bases from J; junction bases left unmatched: 8. The CDR3 coding sequence is TGCGCCAGCAGCCAAGTTGGAGGACTAGCGCGAGAGCAGTACTTC. Its protein is CASSQVGGLAREQYF.

This chain links TRBV5-4 with TRBJ2-7, with D possibly called TRBD1 or TRBD2 (5 bases each). This CDR3 region has 14 residues. Germline V CDR1 and CDR2: SGHNT, YYREEE (reference sequence). The ends were cut back, 0 bases at V and 0 bases at J, with 7 bases in the middle. In DNA, the CDR3 is TGTGCCAGCAGCTTGGGGGGACCCTCCTACGAGCAGTACTTC. It encodes CASSLGGPSYEQYF.

The chain carries TRBV5-4 and TRBJ2-7; unclear D gene. The V gene lost 3 bases and the J gene lost 2 bases, with 3 bases spanning the gap. Per germline, CDR1 SGHNT and CDR2 YYREEE (reference sequence). CDR3 length equals 11 residues. Here the CDR3 reads CASSSAYEQYF. CDR3 DNA: TGTGCCAGCAGCTCCGCCTACGAGCAGTACTTC.

In this sample, this clone turned up once. The chain links TRBV5-1 to TRBJ2-7, with 8 bases matching TRBD1. The V gene's germline CDR1 is SGHRS and CDR2 YFSETQ. The trim removed 3 bases at V and 2 bases at J, leaving 7 bases unmatched. This CDR3 is built from 15 residues. The CDR3 region is CASSWSVGQAYEQYF. CDR3 sequence (DNA): TGCGCCAGCAGCTGGTCGGTGGGACAGGCCTACGAGCAGTACTTC. The entire variable domain, with the rest obtained from reference TRBV5-1 and TRBJ2-7, is as follows: KAGVTQTPRYLIKTRGQQVTLSCSPISGHRSVSWYQQTPGQGLQFLFEYFSETQRNKGNFPGRFSGRQFSNSRSEMNVSTLELGDSALYLCASSWSVGQAYEQYFGPGTRLTVT.

Worth noting for this clone: This sample also contains other DNA sequences that code for the same CDR3. The genes are TRBV9 and TRBJ2-3; D remains unclear. Germline values: CDR1 SGDLS, CDR2 YYNGEE. The CDR3 consists of 13 residues. V was pared by 0 bases and J by 1 base, with 3 bases between. The CDR3 DNA follows: TGTGCCAGCAGCGTAGACGGCACAGATACGCAGTATTTT. Protein product: CASSVDGTDTQYF.

The DNA of the CDR3 is TGCGCCAGTATAAAGGGGCAGAACCCCTTCGGCTACACCTTC. Translating it yields CASIKGQNPFGYTF. V usage is TRBV5-1 and J usage is TRBJ1-2; possibly TRBD1 for D (5 bases). This CDR3 comprises 14 residues. Germline-derived CDR1 and CDR2 are SGHRS and YFSETQ. V gave up 8 bases and J gave up 8 bases, with 22 bases separating them.

This chain uses TRBV5-1 with TRBJ1-1; D not resolved. Germline loops: CDR1 SGHRS, CDR2 YFSETQ. Deletions cut 1 base from V and 5 bases from J, with 12 bases between. The CDR3 loop spans 14 amino acids. CDR3 DNA: TGCGCCAGCAGCTTGAGTCAAGGCGGGACTGAAGCTTTCTTT. Amino acid sequence: CASSLSQGGTEAFF.

The chain has TRBV29-1 and TRBJ2-1; D is unresolved. Germline lookup yields CDR1 SQVTM and CDR2 ANQGSEA. The CDR3 totals 12 residues. V was clipped by 0 bases and J by 7 bases, with 7 bases between them. The CDR3 loop is CSVEDLENEQFF. In nucleotides, the CDR3 is TGCAGCGTTGAAGATCTAGAAAATGAGCAGTTCTTC.

The rearrangement joins TRBV7-9 to TRBJ1-3; D remains unclear. The ends were cut back, 5 bases at V and 8 bases at J, with 13 bases in the middle. This CDR3 spans 13 amino acids. Germline CDR1 reads SEHNR; CDR2 reads FQNEAQ (reference sequence). Written as DNA, the CDR3 is TGTGCCAGCAGCCAAGGCCCGCTGTACACCATATATTTT. It translates to CASSQGPLYTIYF. Filled out from reference TRBV7-9 and TRBJ1-3, the complete variable domain reads DTGVSQNPRHKITKRGQNVTFRCDPISEHNRLYWYRQTLGQGPEFLTYFQNEAQLEKSRLLSDRFSAERPKGSFSTLEIQRTEQGDSAMYLCASSQGPLYTIYFGEGSWLTVV.

The rearrangement joins TRBV5-6 to TRBJ2-7, with 13 bases that match TRBD2. The CDR3 is made up of 16 amino acids. V trimming: 0 bases; J trimming: 2 bases; junction bases outside the gene matches: 2. The V gene's germline CDR1 is SGHDT and CDR2 YYEEEE. CDR3 region: CASSLGGTSGTYEQYF. In DNA form, the CDR3 reads TGTGCCAGCAGCTTGGGGGGGACTAGCGGGACCTACGAGCAGTACTTC. Filled out from reference TRBV5-6 and TRBJ2-7, the complete variable domain reads DAGVTQSPTHLIKTRGQQVTLRCSPKSGHDTVSWYQQALGQGPQFIFQYYEEEERQRGNFPDRFSGHQFPNYSSELNVNALLLGDSALYLCASSLGGTSGTYEQYFGPGTRLTVT.

This clone was observed once. The chain is built from TRBV13 and TRBJ1-2, with 7 bases that match TRBD1. The V segment lost 0 bases and the J segment 4 bases; nucleotides outside the gene matches: 2. The CDR3 is made up of 14 amino acids. CDR1 and CDR2 from the germline V gene are PRHDT and FYEKMQ (reference sequence). CDR3 DNA sequence: TGTGCCAGCAGCTTAGGCAGGGGGATCTATGGCTACACCTTC. Amino acid sequence: CASSLGRGIYGYTF.

The rearrangement joins TRBV21-1 to TRBJ2-7. TRBV21-1 is designated a pseudogene. The CDR3 runs to 14 residues. The CDR3 sequence: CASSKEGYPYEQYF. In DNA, the CDR3 is TGTGCCAGCTCCAAAGAGGGATACCCCTACGAGCAGTACTTC.

The chain recombines TRBV5-1 with TRBJ2-7; no clear D. CDR1 SGHRS and CDR2 YFSETQ come from the germline V gene. This CDR3 has 15 amino acids. Deletions cut 0 bases from V and 4 bases from J, with 14 bases between. The CDR3 bases are TGCGCCAGCAGCTTGGTTGACAACGCGGAGTACGAGCAGTACTTC. Its translation: CASSLVDNAEYEQYF.

In this sample, this clone turned up many times. The chain joins TRBV27 to TRBJ2-6; 8 positions agree with TRBD1. The CDR3 totals 16 residues. J gave up 2 bases and V 5 bases, and 5 bases lay outside the gene matches. Germline V lookup: CDR1 MNHEY, CDR2 SMNVEV (reference sequence). CDR3 residues: CASSLTGGTGANVLTF. The CDR3 nucleotides are TGTGCCAGCAGTCTAACAGGGGGAACTGGGGCCAACGTCCTGACTTTC.

This clone was seen at least ten times. This chain links TRBV28 with TRBJ1-5, with 10 bases aligning to TRBD1. Germline CDR1 MDHEN, CDR2 SYDVKM. The length of the CDR3 is 15 residues. The trim removed 4 bases at V and 6 bases at J, leaving 6 bases unmatched. The CDR3 protein is CASSSTGGKSQPQHF. The CDR3 DNA follows: TGTGCCAGCAGTTCGACAGGGGGCAAGAGTCAGCCCCAGCATTTT.

The V and J genes are TRBV27 and TRBJ1-2; 7 nucleotides match TRBD1. Germline lookup yields CDR1 MNHEY and CDR2 SMNVEV (reference sequence). The length of the CDR3 is 15 residues. Losses at the gene ends were 2 bases for V and 6 bases for J; bases not matched to a gene: 9. The CDR3 is CASSLRPAGGNGYTF. CDR3 coding DNA: TGTGCCAGCAGTTTACGACCGGCAGGGGGGAATGGCTACACCTTC.

The chain has TRBV5-6 and TRBJ2-6; D is uncertain. Looked up from germline, CDR1 is SGHDT and CDR2 is YYEEEE. CDR3 size: 17 residues. V lost 3 bases to trimming and J lost 1 base, with 14 bases between them. The CDR3 is CASSSEAALSGANVLTF. CDR3 nucleotides: TGTGCCAGCAGCTCCGAGGCAGCGCTGTCTGGGGCCAACGTCCTGACTTTC.

On this clone: The sample has other DNA sequences that encode this CDR3 too. V and J are TRBV7-9 and TRBJ2-7; D gene unclear. This CDR3 is 12 amino acids long. Germline V lookup: CDR1 SEHNR, CDR2 FQNEAQ (reference sequence). Trimming cost V 1 base and J 2 bases, with 3 bases left between them. The chain's CDR3 is CASSLGTYEQYF. CDR3 DNA: TGTGCCAGCAGCTTAGGGACCTACGAGCAGTACTTC.